The rows below give T cell receptor beta chains drawn from one sample of a study of regulatory T cells in long-lasting Graves disease. Each CDR3 protein is one row after TCRdb ran MiXCR on the multiplex PCR reads. Of about half a million distinct CDR3 sequences listed, around 12% are singletons. The same sample was also studied in work on T cells in Graves' hyperthyroidism and ophthalmopathy.

The input for sequencing was peripheral blood mononuclear cells (PBMCs), taken at new diagnosis, from a patient treated with antithyroid drugs. These receptors all stem from a woman aged 25-40 years with Graves disease. Both conserved end residues are part of each CDR3. Fields, in order: CDR3 protein, CDR3 DNA, D gene, V gene, J gene, clone size. A D gene is named only where the DNA matches it firmly. Clone size appears in some rows only: once, few, many, or a class for an expanded clone.

CDR3 protein: CASSLSRLAGDNEQFF
CDR3 DNA: TGTGCCAGCAGCTTGAGCAGACTAGCGGGAGACAATGAGCAGTTCTTC
D gene: TRBD2
V gene: TRBV5-6
J gene: TRBJ2-1
clone size: NA

CDR3 protein: CATSDPGTGNTGELFF
CDR3 DNA: TGTGCCACCAGTGATCCCGGGACAGGGAACACCGGGGAGCTGTTTTTT
D gene: TRBD1
V gene: TRBV24-1
J gene: TRBJ2-2
clone size: many

CDR3 protein: CSARAGGETQYF
CDR3 DNA: TGCAGTGCTAGAGCGGGGGGAGAGACCCAGTACTTC
D gene: TRBD2
V gene: TRBV20-1
J gene: TRBJ2-5
clone size: many

CDR3 protein: CASSREEGNTEAFF
CDR3 DNA: TGCGCCAGCAGCCGTGAGGAGGGGAACACTGAAGCTTTCTTT
D gene: NA
V gene: TRBV10-2
J gene: TRBJ1-1
clone size: many

CDR3 protein: CAWNPGQGAETQYF
CDR3 DNA: TGTGCCTGGAACCCGGGCCAGGGGGCTGAGACCCAGTACTTC
D gene: TRBD1
V gene: TRBV30
J gene: TRBJ2-5
clone size: many

CDR3 protein: CAWSYYQETQYF
CDR3 DNA: TGTGCCTGGAGTTACTACCAAGAGACCCAGTACTTC
D gene: NA
V gene: TRBV30
J gene: TRBJ2-5
clone size: many

CDR3 protein: CASSVRQANTGELFF
CDR3 DNA: TGTGCCAGCTCAGTAAGGCAAGCGAACACCGGGGAGCTGTTTTTT
D gene: NA
V gene: TRBV18
J gene: TRBJ2-2
clone size: many

CDR3 protein: CASSPSERRGYNEQFF
CDR3 DNA: TGTGCCAGCAGCCCGTCTGAGCGGCGAGGCTACAATGAGCAGTTCTTC
D gene: NA
V gene: TRBV5-5
J gene: TRBJ2-1
clone size: NA

CDR3 protein: CASSHQDDSNQPQHF
CDR3 DNA: TGTGCCAGCAGCCATCAGGATGATAGCAATCAGCCCCAGCATTTT
D gene: NA
V gene: TRBV4-2
J gene: TRBJ1-5
clone size: few

CDR3 protein: CASSLKAGGPLTDTQYF
CDR3 DNA: TGTGCCAGCAGCTTAAAAGCGGGAGGGCCCCTCACAGATACGCAGTATTTT
D gene: TRBD2
V gene: TRBV12-3/TRBV12-4
J gene: TRBJ2-3
clone size: NA

CDR3 protein: CAWSVLPSSTEAFF
CDR3 DNA: TGTGCCTGGAGTGTACTGCCTTCAAGCACTGAAGCTTTCTTT
D gene: NA
V gene: TRBV30
J gene: TRBJ1-1
clone size: many

CDR3 protein: CASSVALADYNEQFF
CDR3 DNA: TGTGCCAGCAGCGTAGCACTAGCGGATTACAATGAGCAGTTCTTC
D gene: TRBD2
V gene: TRBV9
J gene: TRBJ2-1
clone size: few

CDR3 protein: CASSLVGAPSEQYF
CDR3 DNA: TGTGCCAGCAGCTTGGTTGGCGCGCCCAGCGAGCAGTACTTC
D gene: NA
V gene: TRBV7-2
J gene: TRBJ2-7
clone size: many

CDR3 protein: CSARAGESSYNEQFF
CDR3 DNA: TGCAGTGCTAGAGCGGGGGAGAGCTCCTACAATGAGCAGTTCTTC
D gene: NA
V gene: TRBV20-1
J gene: TRBJ2-1
clone size: many

CDR3 protein: CASSQDDVISAMSFF
CDR3 DNA: TGTGCCAGCAGCCAAGATGATGTTATCTCAGCCATGAGCTTCTTT
D gene: NA
V gene: TRBV3-1
J gene: TRBJ1-1
clone size: many

CDR3 protein: CSARSTGGSYNEQFF
CDR3 DNA: TGCAGTGCTAGATCGACAGGGGGCTCCTACAATGAGCAGTTCTTC
D gene: TRBD1
V gene: TRBV20-1
J gene: TRBJ2-1
clone size: many

CDR3 protein: CASSPGVWSGTSSYNEQFF
CDR3 DNA: TGCGCCAGCAGCCCAGGTGTTTGGTCCGGGACTAGCTCCTACAATGAGCAGTTCTTC
D gene: TRBD2
V gene: TRBV5-1
J gene: TRBJ2-1
clone size: many

CDR3 protein: CASSLNRRNEQFF
CDR3 DNA: TGTGCCAGCAGCTTAAACAGAAGGAATGAGCAGTTCTTC
D gene: NA
V gene: TRBV7-6
J gene: TRBJ2-1
clone size: few

CDR3 protein: CASSLSATGLASLYEQYF
CDR3 DNA: TGTGCCAGCAGTTTATCCGCTACCGGACTAGCTTCACTGTACGAGCAGTACTTC
D gene: TRBD2
V gene: TRBV28
J gene: TRBJ2-7
clone size: many

CDR3 protein: CASKDPMNTEAFF
CDR3 DNA: TGTGCCAGTAAAGACCCCATGAACACTGAAGCTTTCTTT
D gene: NA
V gene: TRBV19
J gene: TRBJ1-1
clone size: NA

CDR3 protein: CATSGRVYNEQFF
CDR3 DNA: TGTGCCACCAGTGGAAGGGTATACAATGAGCAGTTCTTC
D gene: NA
V gene: TRBV24-1
J gene: TRBJ2-1
clone size: many

CDR3 protein: CASSPGTSSEQYF
CDR3 DNA: TGTGCCAGCAGCCCCGGGACAAGCTCCGAGCAGTACTTC
D gene: NA
V gene: TRBV2
J gene: TRBJ2-7
clone size: many

CDR3 protein: CAWSRTGSTEAFF
CDR3 DNA: TGTGCCTGGAGCCGGACAGGGTCGACTGAAGCTTTCTTT
D gene: TRBD1
V gene: TRBV30
J gene: TRBJ1-1
clone size: many

CDR3 protein: CASSYWWEGGYEQYF
CDR3 DNA: TGTGCCAGCAGTTACTGGTGGGAGGGTGGATACGAGCAGTACTTC
D gene: TRBD2
V gene: TRBV6-5
J gene: TRBJ2-7
clone size: NA

CDR3 protein: CSAQDRMGPYEQYF
CDR3 DNA: TGCAGTGCTCAGGACAGAATGGGGCCCTACGAGCAGTACTTC
D gene: NA
V gene: TRBV20-1
J gene: TRBJ2-7
clone size: many

CDR3 protein: CASSLRDRHTYEQYF
CDR3 DNA: TGTGCCAGCAGCTTGCGGGACAGGCACACCTACGAGCAGTACTTC
D gene: TRBD1
V gene: TRBV7-9
J gene: TRBJ2-7
clone size: many

CDR3 protein: CASSEYHSNYGYTF
CDR3 DNA: TGTGCCAGCAGTGAATACCACTCAAACTATGGCTACACCTTC
D gene: NA
V gene: TRBV25-1
J gene: TRBJ1-2
clone size: few

CDR3 protein: CASSLAHSGTKTQYF
CDR3 DNA: TGTGCCAGCAGCTTAGCGCATTCAGGGACGAAGACCCAGTACTTC
D gene: NA
V gene: TRBV7-2
J gene: TRBJ2-5
clone size: many

CDR3 protein: CASSGRTGTYEQYF
CDR3 DNA: TGTGCCAGCAGTGGACGGACAGGAACCTACGAGCAGTACTTC
D gene: TRBD1
V gene: TRBV25-1
J gene: TRBJ2-7
clone size: NA

CDR3 protein: CSAPLGARDTQYF
CDR3 DNA: TGCAGTGCCCCACTAGGAGCCCGAGATACGCAGTATTTT
D gene: NA
V gene: TRBV20-1
J gene: TRBJ2-3
clone size: many

CDR3 protein: CASSQAPRRDHGYTF
CDR3 DNA: TGCGCCAGCAGCCAAGCGCCCAGGAGGGACCACGGCTACACCTTC
D gene: NA
V gene: TRBV4-1
J gene: TRBJ1-2
clone size: NA

CDR3 protein: CATSDSGRDGYTF
CDR3 DNA: TGTGCCACCAGTGACTCGGGGCGTGATGGCTACACCTTC
D gene: NA
V gene: TRBV24-1
J gene: TRBJ1-2
clone size: many

CDR3 protein: CSAGAAGEQYF
CDR3 DNA: TGCAGTGCTGGGGCGGCTGGCGAGCAGTACTTC
D gene: NA
V gene: TRBV20-1
J gene: TRBJ2-7
clone size: many

CDR3 protein: CASSVAGIPYGELFF
CDR3 DNA: TGTGCCAGCAGCGTAGCCGGGATTCCGTACGGGGAGCTGTTTTTT
D gene: NA
V gene: TRBV9
J gene: TRBJ2-2
clone size: many

CDR3 protein: CASSLLGPGVKDTQYF
CDR3 DNA: TGTGCCAGCAGCCTGTTGGGACCGGGAGTTAAGGATACGCAGTATTTT
D gene: NA
V gene: TRBV7-3
J gene: TRBJ2-3
clone size: many

CDR3 protein: CSVDSPDTEAFF
CDR3 DNA: TGCAGCGTTGACAGCCCCGACACTGAAGCTTTCTTT
D gene: NA
V gene: TRBV29-1
J gene: TRBJ1-1
clone size: many

CDR3 protein: CASSSVWAGEQGEQFF
CDR3 DNA: TGTGCCAGCAGCTCCGTGTGGGCGGGAGAACAGGGTGAGCAGTTCTTC
D gene: NA
V gene: TRBV7-3
J gene: TRBJ2-1
clone size: few

CDR3 protein: CASSPLGLLEQYF
CDR3 DNA: TGTGCCAGCAGCCCGTTGGGTCTCTTGGAGCAGTACTTC
D gene: NA
V gene: TRBV27
J gene: TRBJ2-7
clone size: NA

CDR3 protein: CASGQGGVTEAFF
CDR3 DNA: TGTGCCAGCGGACAGGGTGGGGTCACTGAAGCTTTCTTT
D gene: TRBD1
V gene: TRBV6-1
J gene: TRBJ1-1
clone size: NA

CDR3 protein: CASDEVGREPWEEYF
CDR3 DNA: TGTGCCAGCGACGAGGTGGGGCGGGAGCCTTGGGAGGAGTACTTC
D gene: TRBD2
V gene: TRBV7-3
J gene: TRBJ2-7
clone size: few

CDR3 protein: CASSLRDRGNYGYTF
CDR3 DNA: TGTGCCAGCAGTTTGCGGGACAGGGGAAACTATGGCTACACCTTC
D gene: TRBD1
V gene: TRBV27
J gene: TRBJ1-2
clone size: many

CDR3 protein: CASSYIRQGNSPLHF
CDR3 DNA: TGTGCCAGCAGTTATATCAGACAGGGGAATTCACCCCTCCACTTT
D gene: TRBD1
V gene: TRBV28
J gene: TRBJ1-6
clone size: many

CDR3 protein: CASSLSRDDEQFF
CDR3 DNA: TGTGCCAGCAGTTTATCCAGGGACGATGAGCAGTTCTTC
D gene: NA
V gene: TRBV28
J gene: TRBJ2-1
clone size: many

CDR3 protein: CASSFRGGPYEQYF
CDR3 DNA: TGTGCCAGCAGCTTCAGGGGTGGTCCCTACGAGCAGTACTTC
D gene: NA
V gene: TRBV2
J gene: TRBJ2-7
clone size: many

CDR3 protein: CASNHQKQGTDTQYF
CDR3 DNA: TGTGCCAGTAACCATCAGAAACAGGGAACAGATACGCAGTATTTT
D gene: NA
V gene: TRBV19
J gene: TRBJ2-3
clone size: many

CDR3 protein: CAISRQDGGYTF
CDR3 DNA: TGTGCCATCAGTAGGCAAGACGGGGGCTACACCTTC
D gene: NA
V gene: TRBV10-3
J gene: TRBJ1-2
clone size: many

CDR3 protein: CASTLDRVNSPLHF
CDR3 DNA: TGTGCCAGCACCTTGGACAGGGTCAATTCACCCCTCCACTTT
D gene: TRBD1
V gene: TRBV2
J gene: TRBJ1-6
clone size: many

CDR3 protein: CASSQVGPGDTGELFF
CDR3 DNA: TGCGCCAGCAGCCAAGTGGGGCCGGGCGACACCGGGGAGCTGTTTTTT
D gene: NA
V gene: TRBV4-3
J gene: TRBJ2-2
clone size: few

CDR3 protein: CASSLSPLIGTQYF
CDR3 DNA: TGTGCCAGCAGCTTAAGTCCCCTAATTGGTACGCAGTATTTT
D gene: NA
V gene: TRBV7-3
J gene: TRBJ2-3
clone size: NA

CDR3 protein: CSARGTSGRGGETQYF
CDR3 DNA: TGCAGTGCTAGAGGGACTAGCGGGAGAGGGGGTGAGACCCAGTACTTC
D gene: TRBD2
V gene: TRBV20-1
J gene: TRBJ2-5
clone size: many